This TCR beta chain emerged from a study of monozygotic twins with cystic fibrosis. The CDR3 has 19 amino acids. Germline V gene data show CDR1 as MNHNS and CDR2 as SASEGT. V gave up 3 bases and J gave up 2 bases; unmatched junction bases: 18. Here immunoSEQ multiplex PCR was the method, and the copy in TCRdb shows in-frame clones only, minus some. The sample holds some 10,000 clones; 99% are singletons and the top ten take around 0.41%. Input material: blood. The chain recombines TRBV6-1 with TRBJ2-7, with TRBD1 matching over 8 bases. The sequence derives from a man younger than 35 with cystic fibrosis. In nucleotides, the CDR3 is TGTGCCAGCAGTGAGCGGAACAGGGGGGCTTTGCCCCTAACCTACGAGCAGTACTTC. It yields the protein CASSERNRGALPLTYEQYF.